Each of the 30 T cell receptor beta chains below was sequenced from the same sample in a study of control samples from healthy donors and cancer patients. This table comes from immunoSEQ multiplex PCR, and its TCRdb copy is limited to in-frame clones, with some not included. This sample has about 190,000 clones, with about nine tenths found just once. Input material: blood. Receptor source: a young man in good health.

The chain employs TRBV6-5 and TRBJ1-1, with D possibly matching TRBD1 (6 bases). Germline CDR1 reads MNHEY; CDR2 reads SVGAGI. There are 13 residues in the CDR3. The V end lost 2 bases, the J end lost 6 bases, and 10 bases lay between the germline ends. CDR3 in amino acids: CASSYEGGSEAFF. DNA of the CDR3: TGTGCCAGCAGTTACGAGGGGGGTTCTGAAGCTTTCTTT.

The V and J genes are TRBV11-2 and TRBJ1-4, with 7 bases fitting TRBD1. Germline CDR1 is SGHAT and CDR2 is FQNNGV. This CDR3 contains 16 residues. With 5 bases clipped from V and 5 bases from J, the junction kept 11 bases outside the gene matches. CDR3 bases: TGTGCCAGCAGCCAACAGGGGCAGGGATCCAATGAAAAACTGTTTTTT. It codes for CASSQQGQGSNEKLFF. The full variable domain, in which reference TRBV11-2 and TRBJ1-4 provide the parts outside the CDR3, is EAGVAQSPRYKIIEKRQSVAFWCNPISGHATLYWYQQILGQGPKLLIQFQNNGVVDDSQLPKDRFSAERLKGVDSTLKIQPAKLEDSAVYLCASSQQGQGSNEKLFFGSGTQLSVL.

The rearrangement uses TRBV27 and TRBJ1-5; TRBD1 matches at 10 bases. Trimming at V came to 3 bases and at J to 6 bases, leaving 8 bases not matched to a gene. From germline, CDR1 is MNHEY and CDR2 SMNVEV (reference sequence). CDR3 size: 16 residues. The DNA of the CDR3 is TGTGCCAGCAGTTTCCTCGGGACAGGGGCGGCTCAGCCCCAGCATTTT. Protein sequence: CASSFLGTGAAQPQHF.

The V and J genes are TRBV3-1 (or the pseudogene TRBV3-2) and TRBJ2-6, with D uncertain. V was trimmed by 0 bases and J by 3 bases, leaving 9 bases between them. Germline V CDR1 and CDR2: LGHDT, YNNKEL (reference sequence). This CDR3 is built from 16 residues. CDR3 protein: CASSQDMIFGANVLTF. In nucleotides, the CDR3 is TGTGCCAGCAGCCAAGATATGATTTTTGGGGCCAACGTCCTGACTTTC.

This clone was observed a single time. The CDR3 loop is CASGQSRAGGYTF. In nucleotides, the CDR3 is TGTGCCAGCGGGCAAAGCAGGGCCGGTGGCTACACCTTC. The gene calls are TRBV7-8 and TRBJ1-2, with D perhaps TRBD1 (5 bases). V was trimmed by 8 bases and J by 7 bases, leaving 17 bases between them. The CDR3 covers 13 residues. CDR1 is SGHVS, CDR2 FQNEAQ, per germline.

The rearrangement uses TRBV11-3 and TRBJ2-3; D uncertain. CDR1 and CDR2 (germline): SGHNT, YENEEA. Between the trimmed V and J ends, which lost 4 bases and 4 bases, there was a span of 9 bases. The CDR3 is 13 residues long. The CDR3 loop is CASSYHGADTQYF. The CDR3 bases are TGTGCCAGCAGCTACCATGGGGCAGATACGCAGTATTTT.

The rearrangement uses TRBV3-1 (or the pseudogene TRBV3-2) and TRBJ2-2; no definite D call. V lost 4 bases and J lost 3, with 15 bases in between. Germline V gene sequence: CDR1 LGHDT, CDR2 YNNKEL (reference sequence). The CDR3 totals 16 residues. Written as DNA, the CDR3 is TGTGCCAGCAGCCCCCACGGCGAAGGTCACACCGGGGAGCTGTTTTTT. Protein sequence: CASSPHGEGHTGELFF.

The chain links TRBV9 to TRBJ1-2; D is unclear. The CDR3 extends over 15 amino acids. V dropped 3 bases and J dropped 4 bases, with 16 bases sitting between them. Germline assignment: CDR1 SGDLS and CDR2 YYNGEE. The CDR3 spells CASSADGGRFYGYTF. CDR3 nucleotide sequence: TGTGCCAGCAGCGCTGACGGAGGACGTTTCTATGGCTACACCTTC. The complete variable domain, with remaining parts taken from reference TRBV9 and TRBJ1-2, reads DSGVTQTPKHLITATGQRVTLRCSPRSGDLSVYWYQQSLDQGLQFLIQYYNGEERAKGNILERFSAQQFPDLHSELNLSSLELGDSALYFCASSADGGRFYGYTFGSGTRLTVV.

The V and J genes are TRBV19 and TRBJ2-2, with D possibly matching TRBD1 (8 bases). Trimming took 6 bases from V and 7 from J, leaving 18 bases between them. The CDR3 sequence is 15 residues long. Germline V gene data show CDR1 as LNHDA and CDR2 as SQIVND (reference sequence). CDR3 in amino acids: CASSTGQGGDGELFF. The CDR3 DNA sequence: TGTGCCAGTAGCACCGGACAGGGAGGGGACGGGGAGCTGTTTTTT.

The gene calls are TRBV14 and TRBJ1-2; 11 positions agree with TRBD1. Germline-derived CDR1 and CDR2 are SGHDN and FVKESK. Germline trimming cut 5 bases from V and 5 bases from J; bases unmatched to any gene: 7. CDR3 length: 15 residues. The CDR3 loop is CASSSRTGGAYGYTF. The CDR3 region has the DNA TGTGCCAGCAGCTCTAGGACAGGGGGCGCGTATGGCTACACCTTC.

The rearrangement uses TRBV3-1 (or the pseudogene TRBV3-2) and TRBJ1-2, with a possible D match to TRBD1 (5 bases). The CDR3 runs to 16 residues. Germline V gene data show CDR1 as LGHDT and CDR2 as YNNKEL (reference sequence). V was clipped by 5 bases and J by 6 bases, with 22 bases between them. CDR3 DNA: TGTGCCAGCAGCTATCTTAACCCCGGAAGGGGTGATGGCTACACCTTC. Its translation is CASSYLNPGRGDGYTF.

This chain uses TRBV5-5 with TRBJ1-1, with a weak D call TRBD1 (5 bases). The CDR3 has 11 residues. Germline V CDR1 and CDR2: SGHKS, YYEKEE (reference sequence). Trimming left V 0 bases short and J 10 bases short, with 7 bases between. The CDR3: CASSLEGRAFF. Here the CDR3 DNA reads TGTGCCAGCAGCTTGGAGGGACGAGCTTTCTTT.

The table lists this clone with a few counts. V is TRBV19 and J is TRBJ1-5; the match to TRBD1 covers 8 bases. V shed 3 bases, J shed 0 bases, and the junction held 7 bases outside the gene matches. This CDR3 comprises 17 residues. CDR1 and CDR2 (germline): LNHDA, SQIVND (reference sequence). The CDR3 sequence is CASSIGTGRYSNQPQHF. Here the CDR3 DNA reads TGTGCCAGTAGTATCGGGACAGGCCGATATAGCAATCAGCCCCAGCATTTT.

V and J are TRBV18 and TRBJ2-7; 9 bases are shared with TRBD1. The CDR3 is made up of 15 amino acids. CDR1 and CDR2 from the germline V gene are KGHSH and LQKENI. V shed 3 bases, J shed 0 bases, and the junction held 3 bases outside the gene matches. The CDR3 DNA is TGTGCCAGCTCACCGGGACAGGGACTCTCCTACGAGCAGTACTTC. Amino acid sequence: CASSPGQGLSYEQYF.

V and J are TRBV2 and TRBJ2-7; D not certain. Germline V lookup: CDR1 SNHLY, CDR2 FYNNEI. This CDR3 region has 12 residues. The V end was cut by 5 bases, the J end by 4 bases, with 9 bases between. The DNA of the CDR3 is TGTGCCAGCAGTCAATACCTATACGAGCAGTACTTC. Translating it yields CASSQYLYEQYF.

The chain has TRBV5-1 and TRBJ2-3; a weak D match, TRBD2 (6 bases). Germline V lookup: CDR1 SGHRS, CDR2 YFSETQ. The V and J ends lost 0 bases and 1 base respectively, with 12 bases between them. This CDR3 comprises 16 residues. CDR3 DNA: TGCGCCAGCAGCTTGGTGGGGGGAGAAGGCACAGATACGCAGTATTTT. This gives the protein CASSLVGGEGTDTQYF.

V is TRBV6-5 and J is TRBJ2-3; 8 bases align to TRBD2. Germline values: CDR1 MNHEY, CDR2 SVGAGI. Germline trimming cut 8 bases from V and 0 bases from J; bases unmatched to any gene: 7. The CDR3 contains 15 residues. CDR3 protein: CASGPAGASTDTQYF. The CDR3 region has the DNA TGTGCCAGCGGACCAGCGGGGGCTAGCACAGATACGCAGTATTTT.

The chain recombines TRBV4-1 with TRBJ2-7, with 7 positions matching TRBD1. The germline CDR1 and CDR2 sequences are MGHRA and YSYEKL. The CDR3 loop spans 13 amino acids. J was trimmed by 3 bases and V by 4 bases; bases with no gene match: 3. DNA for the CDR3: TGCGCCAGCAGCCCGAACAGGGGCTACGAGCAGTACTTC. Its protein product is CASSPNRGYEQYF.

The chain combines TRBV18 with TRBJ1-4, with D hard to call. The germline V gene encodes CDR1 KGHSH and CDR2 LQKENI. The CDR3 has 13 residues. Trimming removed 9 bases at V and 5 bases at J, with 13 bases between. CDR3 nucleotides: TGTGCCAGTCAATCTCTAGAAAATGAAAAACTGTTTTTT. Protein: CASQSLENEKLFF.

The V call is TRBV29-1, the J call TRBJ2-7, with a possible D match to TRBD1 (6 bases). Trimming removed 6 bases from V and 0 bases from J, with 9 bases in between. CDR3 length: 12 residues. Germline CDR1 SQVTM, CDR2 ANQGSEA. The CDR3 DNA reads as TGCAGCGTCTGGGACACCTCCTACGAGCAGTACTTC. Its translation: CSVWDTSYEQYF.

The chain combines TRBV5-6 with TRBJ2-7; TRBD1 matches 8 bases. Looked up from germline, CDR1 is SGHDT and CDR2 is YYEEEE. This CDR3 has 15 residues. V gave up 3 bases and J gave up 3 bases; unmatched junction bases: 8. The CDR3 protein is CASSSPDRADYEQYF. Written as DNA, the CDR3 is TGTGCCAGCAGCTCTCCGGACAGGGCAGACTACGAGCAGTACTTC.

This chain links TRBV6-1 with TRBJ2-2; 8 positions match TRBD2. Trimming at V came to 3 bases and at J to 5 bases, leaving 11 bases not matched to a gene. This CDR3 contains 17 residues. CDR1 MNHNS and CDR2 SASEGT come from the germline V gene. CDR3 sequence reads: CASSDRGRGGYTGELFF. CDR3 nucleotide sequence: TGTGCCAGCAGTGACAGAGGACGGGGGGGCTATACCGGGGAGCTGTTTTTT.

This chain uses TRBV19 with TRBJ1-1, with TRBD1 identical over 7 bases. V lost 3 bases, J lost 11 bases, and 6 bases stayed unmatched. The germline V gene encodes CDR1 LNHDA and CDR2 SQIVND (reference sequence). The CDR3 has 12 amino acids. The CDR3 loop reads CASSIRGGDAFF. CDR3 DNA: TGTGCCAGTAGTATCCGAGGGGGCGATGCTTTCTTT. Combining the CDR3 with reference TRBV19 and TRBJ1-1 gives the whole variable domain DGGITQSPKYLFRKEGQNVTLSCEQNLNHDAMYWYRQDPGQGLRLIYYSQIVNDFQKGDIAEGYSVSREKKESFPLTVTSAQKNPTAFYLCASSIRGGDAFFGQGTRLTVV.

The J gene is TRBJ2-2, the V gene TRBV7-9, with TRBD2 matching over 7 bases. Germline V gene sequence: CDR1 SEHNR, CDR2 FQNEAQ (reference sequence). Losses at the gene ends were 5 bases for V and 0 bases for J; bases not matched to a gene: 9. This CDR3 has 17 residues. The CDR3 reads CASSHRGDPTNTGELFF. As DNA, the CDR3 is TGTGCCAGCAGCCATCGGGGGGACCCTACGAACACCGGGGAGCTGTTTTTT.

The DNA for the CDR3 is TGTGCCAGCAGCTTAGAATCTGTGACTAGCGGCGGGGAGCTGTTTTTT. The encoded protein is CASSLESVTSGGELFF. The chain recombines TRBV7-9 with TRBJ2-2, with TRBD2 identical over 9 bases. This CDR3 is built from 16 residues. V shed 1 base, J shed 7 bases, and the junction held 7 bases outside the gene matches. The germline gives CDR1 SEHNR, CDR2 FQNEAQ (reference sequence).

This sequence joins TRBV11-1 and TRBJ2-1, with a possible D match to TRBD2 (6 bases). Germline lookup yields CDR1 SGHAT and CDR2 FQDESV (reference sequence). This CDR3 comprises 13 residues. Trimming stripped 4 bases from V and 4 bases from J, with 8 bases between. The CDR3 nucleotides read TGTGCCAGCAGCTCCGGGACTTACAATGAGCAGTTCTTC. Its protein is CASSSGTYNEQFF.

This sequence joins TRBV9 and TRBJ2-7; possibly TRBD2 for D (5 bases). The germline V gene encodes CDR1 SGDLS and CDR2 YYNGEE. The CDR3 is made up of 20 amino acids. V was cut by 4 bases and J by 0 bases, with 29 bases left in between. CDR3 sequence reads: CASSPQGGPGPRSSSYEQYF. CDR3 in DNA: TGTGCCAGCAGCCCTCAAGGAGGTCCAGGTCCGAGATCGAGCTCCTACGAGCAGTACTTC. The full variable domain, with the rest looked up from reference TRBV9 and TRBJ2-7, is DSGVTQTPKHLITATGQRVTLRCSPRSGDLSVYWYQQSLDQGLQFLIQYYNGEERAKGNILERFSAQQFPDLHSELNLSSLELGDSALYFCASSPQGGPGPRSSSYEQYFGPGTRLTVT.

This clone was detected only a few times. This rearrangement joins TRBV6-5 to TRBJ2-7; D is possibly TRBD1 or TRBD2 (5 bases each). The length of the CDR3 is 15 residues. Trimming took 4 bases from V and 5 from J, leaving 18 bases between them. Per the germline V gene, CDR1 is MNHEY and CDR2 is SVGAGI. The CDR3 sequence is CASSSMGAVGDEQYF. The CDR3 region has the DNA TGTGCCAGCAGTTCTATGGGAGCGGTGGGGGACGAGCAGTACTTC.

V and J are TRBV28 and TRBJ2-7; 10 nucleotides match TRBD2. Germline CDR1 is MDHEN and CDR2 is SYDVKM. The CDR3 runs to 15 residues. The trim removed 2 bases at V and 7 bases at J, leaving 8 bases unmatched. CDR3 nucleotide sequence: TGTGCCAGCAGTTTACCACGAAGCGGGGGGGTAGAGCAGTACTTC. It translates to CASSLPRSGGVEQYF.

J is TRBJ2-1 and V is TRBV14; D is ambiguous. The germline CDR1 and CDR2 sequences are SGHDN and FVKESK. V was pared by 2 bases and J by 9 bases, with 8 bases between. The CDR3 covers 12 residues. CDR3 coding DNA: TGTGCCAGCAGCCAATTGAAGGGTGAGCAGTTCTTC. Amino acid sequence: CASSQLKGEQFF.